These 26 T cell receptor beta chains share one sample of origin, sequenced in a study of HIV-infected children after antiretroviral therapy interruption. Treatment reported: PENTA 11 planned treatment interruption arm or continuous ART arm. The TCR library was built from RNA with a 3' RACE protocol and unique molecular identifiers. TCRdb reprocessed the 3' RACE reads with MiXCR, giving one entry per CDR3 protein. The data hold approximately 89,000 distinct CDR3 sequences, with around 6.9% observed a single time. This specimen was CD45RA+ CD4+ T cells from PBMCs, pooled from several time points, taken from a donor given antiretroviral therapy, either interrupted or continuous. Subset reported: naive CD4+ CD45RA+ CD45RO- T cells. The receptors were sampled from a pool of human donors with HIV.

This clonotype has more than one count but fewer than ten. The chain joins TRBV7-6 to TRBJ2-7; possible D gene TRBD1, 5 bases. The V gene lost 4 bases and the J gene lost 3 bases, with 16 bases spanning the gap. Per the germline V gene, CDR1 is SGHVS and CDR2 is FNYEAQ. This CDR3 is 15 amino acids long. In nucleotides, the CDR3 is TGTGCCAGCAGCTCTGACCCGGCAGGGTTCTACGAGCAGTACTTC. This codes for CASSSDPAGFYEQYF.

This clonotype was counted at least ten times. The genes are TRBV6-2 or TRBV6-3 and TRBJ1-2, with a tentative D call TRBD1 (5 bases). The germline V gene encodes CDR1 MNHEY and CDR2 SVGEGT. The CDR3 length is 14 residues. V lost 6 bases, J lost 0 bases, and 11 bases lay in between. CDR3 coding DNA: TGTGCCAGCAGCCCGGGGCGAACTAACTATGGCTACACCTTC. This gives the protein CASSPGRTNYGYTF.

The chain couples TRBV19 to TRBJ1-5; D gene unclear. The CDR3 covers 13 residues. V dropped 5 bases and J dropped 4 bases, with 9 bases sitting between them. Germline V lookup: CDR1 LNHDA, CDR2 SQIVND (reference sequence). The CDR3 DNA reads TGTGCCAGTAGTCCGGACCCAAATCAGCCCCAGCATTTT. Its translation is CASSPDPNQPQHF.

The V gene is TRBV7-3, the J gene TRBJ2-7; possible D gene TRBD2, 6 bases. This CDR3 has 15 amino acids. Germline CDR1 SGHTA, CDR2 FQGTGA. Trimming shortened V by 0 bases and J by 6 bases, and 15 bases separated the two germline ends. The CDR3 DNA follows: TGTGCCAGCAGCTTAACCGGATCGGAGGGGTTCGAGCAGTACTTC. It codes for CASSLTGSEGFEQYF.

Only a few counts were recorded for this clonotype. This chain connects TRBV3-1 to TRBJ2-3; D assignment may be TRBD1 or TRBD2 (5 bases each). Trimming removed 0 bases at V and 6 bases at J, with 22 bases between. The CDR3 extends over 18 amino acids. Germline V gene sequence: CDR1 LGHDT, CDR2 YNNKEL (reference sequence). The CDR3 reads CASSQENFRGPVMDTQYF. The CDR3 DNA sequence: TGTGCCAGCAGCCAAGAAAATTTCCGGGGACCAGTTATGGATACGCAGTATTTT.

This clonotype occurred many times. This chain links TRBV25-1 with TRBJ2-6; D gene uncertain. Germline values: CDR1 MGHDK, CDR2 SYGVNS. The CDR3 is made up of 15 amino acids. V gave up 3 bases and J gave up 0 bases, with 6 bases separating them. CDR3 DNA: TGTGCCAGCAGTGACGAGGTCTCTGGGGCCAACGTCCTGACTTTC. Amino acids: CASSDEVSGANVLTF.

This sequence joins TRBV10-3 and TRBJ1-1; D uncertain. The length of the CDR3 is 12 residues. V shed 11 bases and J shed 1 base, with 11 bases lying between them. The V gene's germline CDR1 is ENHRY and CDR2 SYGVKD. The CDR3 loop is CAVGKRNTEAFF. For the CDR3, the DNA is TGTGCCGTAGGGAAGCGGAACACTGAAGCTTTCTTT.

This clonotype was seen many times. J is TRBJ2-5 and V is TRBV5-1, with 7 bases lining up with TRBD1. This CDR3 spans 14 amino acids. The J segment lost 4 bases and the V segment lost 3 bases, leaving 6 bases of the junction unmatched. Germline V lookup: CDR1 SGHRS, CDR2 YFSETQ. The CDR3 sequence is CASSSWDSRETQYF. CDR3 DNA sequence: TGCGCCAGCAGCTCCTGGGACAGCAGAGAGACCCAGTACTTC.

This clonotype was observed many times. This rearrangement joins TRBV4-1 to TRBJ2-5; D unclear. The CDR3 sequence is 14 residues long. Germline assignment: CDR1 MGHRA and CDR2 YSYEKL. V lost 4 bases to trimming and J lost 2 bases, with 11 bases between them. In DNA, the CDR3 is TGCGCCAGCAGCCTTGGCGGCGGACAAGAGACCCAGTACTTC. Translated, it gives CASSLGGGQETQYF.

This clonotype has at least ten counts. The rearrangement uses TRBV5-1 and TRBJ1-2; the D gene is possibly TRBD1 (5 bases). Germline lookup yields CDR1 SGHRS and CDR2 YFSETQ. V gave up 0 bases and J gave up 7 bases, with 10 bases separating them. This CDR3 is 13 amino acids long. The CDR3 coding sequence is TGCGCCAGCAGCTTGGGGAAGGGGTCTGGCTACACCTTC. It encodes CASSLGKGSGYTF.

The sample holds many counts of this clonotype. The V and J genes are TRBV25-1 and TRBJ2-1; D uncertain. Trimming took 4 bases from V and 2 from J, leaving 3 bases between them. CDR1 is MGHDK and CDR2 is SYGVNS in the germline V gene. The CDR3 spans 12 residues. The CDR3: CASSGTYNEQFF. The CDR3 DNA follows: TGTGCCAGCAGTGGGACCTACAATGAGCAGTTCTTC. Filled out from reference TRBV25-1 and TRBJ2-1, the complete variable domain reads EADIYQTPRYLVIGTGKKITLECSQTMGHDKMYWYQQDPGMELHLIHYSYGVNSTEKGDLSSESTVSRIRTEHFPLTLESARPSHTSQYLCASSGTYNEQFFGPGTRLTVL.

This clonotype was observed at least ten times. The CDR3 DNA reads as TGCAGTGCTACCCGGGACTATGGAAAAGAGACCCAGTACTTC. Protein: CSATRDYGKETQYF. This sequence joins TRBV20-1 and TRBJ2-5; 7 bases fit TRBD2. The junction had 8 bases not matched to a gene; V was cut back by 4 bases and J by 3 bases. Germline V gene data show CDR1 as DFQATT and CDR2 as SNEGSKA (reference sequence). This CDR3 is 14 amino acids long.

The chain combines TRBV20-1 with TRBJ1-1; D unresolved. CDR3 length equals 13 residues. Between the trimmed V and J ends, which lost 6 bases and 0 bases, there was a span of 11 bases. Germline CDR1 DFQATT, CDR2 SNEGSKA (reference sequence). CDR3 coding DNA: TGCAGTGCCAGGAGCCAGATGAACACTGAAGCTTTCTTT. It codes for CSARSQMNTEAFF.

At least ten counts were recorded for this clonotype. This chain links TRBV29-1 with TRBJ2-1, with 8 bases identical to TRBD1. This CDR3 region has 14 residues. J was trimmed by 8 bases and V by 8 bases; bases with no gene match: 14. CDR1 and CDR2 from the germline V gene are SQVTM and ANQGSEA. CDR3 residues: CSHSGDRGGDEQFF. DNA for the CDR3: TGCAGCCACTCGGGTGACAGGGGCGGCGATGAGCAGTTCTTC.

This clonotype was seen a few times. This chain joins TRBV28 and TRBJ1-1; D perhaps matches TRBD1 (5 bases). This CDR3 has 14 amino acids. The germline V and J ends were trimmed by 1 base and 4 bases, with 10 bases remaining between them. The germline gives CDR1 MDHEN, CDR2 SYDVKM. The CDR3 region is CASSLYLGGTEAFF. The CDR3 DNA reads as TGTGCCAGCAGTTTATATCTGGGGGGCACTGAAGCTTTCTTT.

Ten or more counts support this clonotype. V usage is TRBV12-3 or TRBV12-4 and J usage is TRBJ2-1; D is unclear. The ends were cut back, 8 bases at V and 4 bases at J, with 18 bases in the middle. The CDR3 length is 15 residues. The CDR3 loop reads CASRWQSTHYNEQFF. In DNA form, the CDR3 reads TGTGCCAGCCGGTGGCAGTCGACCCATTACAATGAGCAGTTCTTC.

This clonotype was counted many times. V and J are TRBV3-1 and TRBJ2-1; a possible D gene is TRBD2 (6 bases). V was pared by 0 bases and J by 6 bases, with 15 bases between. The CDR3 has 16 residues. Germline CDR1 reads LGHDT; CDR2 reads YNNKEL (reference sequence). The DNA of the CDR3 is TGTGCCAGCAGCCAAGAGGGACTGCCTCGACCCAATGAGCAGTTCTTC. Translation: CASSQEGLPRPNEQFF.

At least ten counts were recorded for this clonotype. The chain recombines TRBV6-2 or TRBV6-3 with TRBJ2-2; no clear D. The CDR3 loop spans 12 amino acids. CDR1 is MNHEY, CDR2 SVGEGT, per germline. V was cut by 6 bases and J by 3 bases, with 5 bases left in between. The CDR3 is CASSRHTGELFF. CDR3 nucleotides: TGTGCCAGCAGCCGACACACCGGGGAGCTGTTTTTT.

This clonotype was seen more than once but under ten times. At one boundary the junction diverges from the germline segment, which might be a read error. This chain connects TRBV4-1 to TRBJ2-1; D not certain. Germline CDR1 reads MGHRA; CDR2 reads YSYEKL. The CDR3 sequence is 16 residues long. The CDR3 protein is CASSQDMGLNYAEQFF. The CDR3 bases are TGTGCCAGCAGCCAAGATATGGGCCTTAACTATGCTGAGCAGTTCTTC.

This chain uses TRBV4-2 with TRBJ2-3; D is unresolved. V shed 11 bases and J shed 6 bases, with 21 bases lying between them. The CDR3 sequence is 14 residues long. Germline CDR1 reads LGHNA; CDR2 reads YNFKEQ. CDR3 region: CARRPYRPADTQYF. CDR3 DNA sequence: TGTGCCCGCCGTCCCTATCGACCGGCCGATACGCAGTATTTT.

The gene calls are TRBV12-3 or TRBV12-4 and TRBJ2-3; a possible D gene is TRBD1 (6 bases). Deletions cut 6 bases from V and 1 base from J, with 20 bases between. The CDR3 has 17 residues. CDR3 sequence (DNA): TGTGCCAGCAGCTCCCTGATGACAGGTCGACGCACAGATACGCAGTATTTT. Amino acid sequence: CASSSLMTGRRTDTQYF.

Ten or more counts support this clonotype. The V gene is TRBV29-1, the J gene TRBJ2-7, with 11 bases aligning to TRBD2. Germline V CDR1 and CDR2: SQVTM, ANQGSEA. CDR3 length equals 16 residues. With V trimmed by 4 bases and J by 5 bases, 13 bases remained unmatched. CDR3 in DNA: TGCAGCGTTGCGAAAGGGCCGGGACTAGCGGATCACGAGCAGTACTTC. Its protein is CSVAKGPGLADHEQYF.

This clonotype has ten or more counts. The chain recombines TRBV12-3 or TRBV12-4 with TRBJ1-1, with 8 positions matching TRBD1. V was clipped by 3 bases and J by 8 bases; unmatched bases: 11. The CDR3 contains 15 residues. Here the CDR3 DNA reads TGTGCCAGCAGTTTCGGACAGGGCATCGATCGGGAAGCTTTCTTT. Translating gives CASSFGQGIDREAFF.

This clonotype was counted at least ten times. V gene TRBV2 combines with J gene TRBJ2-5; 12 positions agree with TRBD1. V trimming: 6 bases; J trimming: 5 bases; junction bases outside the gene matches: 4. This CDR3 region has 14 residues. Germline assignment: CDR1 SNHLY and CDR2 FYNNEI. This CDR3 reads CASRAGTGGETQYF. For the CDR3, the DNA is TGTGCCAGCAGAGCGGGGACAGGGGGCGAGACCCAGTACTTC. Full variable domain (outside the CDR3, taken from reference TRBV2 and TRBJ2-5): EPEVTQTPSHQVTQMGQEVILRCVPISNHLYFYWYRQILGQKVEFLVSFYNNEISEKSEIFDDQFSVERPDGSNFTLKIRSTKLEDSAMYFCASRAGTGGETQYFGPGTRLLVL.

The chain employs TRBV12-3 or TRBV12-4 and TRBJ2-1; perhaps TRBD2 as D (5 bases). This CDR3 spans 14 amino acids. CDR3 protein: CASGLVGLEDEQFF. DNA of the CDR3: TGTGCTAGTGGTTTGGTCGGCTTGGAGGATGAGCAGTTCTTC.

This clonotype was counted many times. The chain recombines TRBV18 with TRBJ2-1; the D gene is possibly TRBD1 (6 bases). Germline V gives CDR1 KGHSH, CDR2 LQKENI. This CDR3 comprises 14 residues. V gave up 2 bases and J gave up 10 bases, with 15 bases separating them. CDR3 region: CASSPFRGGEEQFF. The CDR3 DNA reads as TGTGCCAGCTCACCATTCCGAGGGGGAGAGGAGCAGTTCTTC.